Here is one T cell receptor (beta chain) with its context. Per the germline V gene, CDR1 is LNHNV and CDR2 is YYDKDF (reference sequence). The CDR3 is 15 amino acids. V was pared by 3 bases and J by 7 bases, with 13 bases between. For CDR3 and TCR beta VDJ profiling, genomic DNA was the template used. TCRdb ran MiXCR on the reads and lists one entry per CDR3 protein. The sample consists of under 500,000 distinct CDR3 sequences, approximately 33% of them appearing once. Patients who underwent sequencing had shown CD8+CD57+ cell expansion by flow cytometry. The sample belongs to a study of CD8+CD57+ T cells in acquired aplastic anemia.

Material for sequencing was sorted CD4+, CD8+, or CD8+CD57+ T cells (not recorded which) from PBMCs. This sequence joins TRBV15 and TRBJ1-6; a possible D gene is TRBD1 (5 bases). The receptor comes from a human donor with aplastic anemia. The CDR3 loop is CATSSVAGENSPLHF. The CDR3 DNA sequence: TGTGCCACCAGCAGCGTAGCGGGGGAGAATTCACCCCTCCACTTT.